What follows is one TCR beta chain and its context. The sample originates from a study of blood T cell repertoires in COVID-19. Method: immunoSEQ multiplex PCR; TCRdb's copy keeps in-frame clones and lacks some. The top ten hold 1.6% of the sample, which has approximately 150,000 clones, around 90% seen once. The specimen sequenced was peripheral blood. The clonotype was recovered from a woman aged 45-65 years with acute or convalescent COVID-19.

The CDR3: CATGRDRASEAFF. DNA of the CDR3: TGTGCCACCGGGAGAGACAGGGCTTCTGAAGCTTTCTTT. This chain uses TRBV2 with TRBJ1-1; TRBD1 matches at 7 bases. J gave up 6 bases and V 10 bases, and 11 bases lay outside the gene matches. This CDR3 contains 13 residues. Germline values: CDR1 SNHLY, CDR2 FYNNEI.